This is a list of T cell receptor beta chains from one sample in a study of T-cell reconstitution after alpha-beta-depleted transplantation in children. One entry per CDR3 protein results from TCRdb running MiXCR on the PCR reads. The sample shows around 480,000 distinct CDR3 sequences, about 33% of them seen only once. Sample: PBMCs from the stem cell graft donor, taken from the stem cell graft. The receptors shown here come from a human donor who donated a stem cell graft to a child with aplastic anemia. The CDR3 runs from the conserved cysteine through the conserved F or W. The order of the fields is J gene, clone size, D gene, V gene, CDR3 protein, CDR3 DNA. The D gene is left open where the match is weak. The size of a clone is reported for some rows only, either as once, few or many, or as a class for expanded clones.

>TRBJ2-3|few|-|TRBV18
CASSPASLKSDTQYF
TGTGCCAGCTCACCAGCGTCACTTAAATCGGATACGCAGTATTTT
>TRBJ2-2|few|-|TRBV7-2
CASIPGGRGLTGELFF
TGTGCCAGCATCCCGGGGGGCAGGGGGCTAACCGGGGAGCTGTTTTTT
>TRBJ2-5|few|TRBD2|TRBV5-1
CASSFRTSGNQETQYF
TGCGCCAGCAGCTTTCGGACTAGCGGGAACCAAGAGACCCAGTACTTC
>TRBJ2-3|-|TRBD2|TRBV29-1
CSVSGTSGGTDTQYF
TGCAGCGTTTCCGGGACTAGCGGGGGCACAGATACGCAGTATTTT
>TRBJ1-1|few|-|TRBV5-6
CASSLAGASTEAFF
TGTGCCAGCAGCTTGGCCGGAGCTTCAACTGAAGCTTTCTTT
>TRBJ2-2|few|-|TRBV20-1
CSAPMHGGRSLFF
TGCAGTGCTCCAATGCACGGGGGACGTTCGCTGTTTTTT
>TRBJ2-1|-|TRBD2|TRBV24-1
CATTGGRSGEQFF
TGTGCCACCACCGGCGGGAGGTCGGGTGAGCAGTTCTTC
>TRBJ1-1|few|-|TRBV7-8
CASSLRGVGGLGTEAFF
TGTGCCAGCAGCTTAAGGGGAGTAGGGGGTTTGGGGACTGAAGCTTTCTTT
>TRBJ2-1|few|TRBD2|TRBV12-3/TRBV12-4
CASRLLAGAYNEQFF
TGTGCCAGCAGACTACTAGCGGGAGCCTACAATGAGCAGTTCTTC
>TRBJ1-5|-|-|TRBV7-9
CASSRNSPSDQPQHF
TGTGCCAGCAGCCGAAATTCCCCTAGCGATCAGCCCCAGCATTTT
>TRBJ2-5|few|-|TRBV27
CASSLEFGETQYF
TGTGCCAGCAGTTTGGAGTTCGGGGAGACCCAGTACTTC
>TRBJ2-6|-|-|TRBV7-2
CASSLSPATAGANVLTF
TGTGCCAGCAGCTTATCGCCAGCGACGGCTGGGGCCAACGTCCTGACTTTC
>TRBJ1-5|-|-|TRBV7-8
CASSLALAGEYSNQPQHF
TGTGCCAGCAGCTTAGCTCTCGCAGGAGAGTATAGCAATCAGCCCCAGCATTTT
>TRBJ1-1|-|-|TRBV10-3
CATGTGEITEAFF
TGTGCCACCGGAACGGGGGAAATCACTGAAGCTTTCTTT
>TRBJ1-2|-|-|TRBV24-1
CATSDSWDNYGYTF
TGTGCCACCAGTGATTCTTGGGACAACTATGGCTACACCTTC
>TRBJ2-6|-|TRBD2|TRBV19
CASSGSGSFAGANVLTF
TGTGCCAGTAGTGGTAGCGGGAGTTTTGCTGGGGCCAACGTCCTGACTTTC
>TRBJ2-3|-|-|TRBV7-2
CASSFSGWRTDTQYF
TGTGCCAGCAGCTTTAGCGGTTGGCGCACAGATACGCAGTATTTT